Described below is a single T cell receptor beta chain sequence and its context. This CDR3 is built from 15 residues. V gave up 5 bases and J gave up 2 bases, with 14 bases separating them. Germline V gives CDR1 SGHRS, CDR2 YFSETQ. This entry belongs to a study of blood T cell repertoires in COVID-19. Original methodology: Amplifying reference gene primers gave estimates of nucleated cell counts. Sequencing was performed with immunoSEQ multiplex PCR; in TCRdb, only in-frame clones are kept and a portion is missing. V and J calls and clone size follow that table, whereas D and trimming were derived from the DNA. The profile shows over 250,000 clones, just under 90% of them singletons.

The sequenced sample consisted of PBMCs or T cells enriched from blood (not recorded which). The chain employs TRBV5-1 and TRBJ2-1; D perhaps matches TRBD2 (5 bases). This TCR was sampled from a woman aged 60 to 75 who had recovered from COVID-19. DNA for the CDR3: TGCGCCAGCAGGGGTGAGGGTATGACCTACAATGAGCAGTTCTTC. It yields the protein CASRGEGMTYNEQFF.